These 30 T cell receptor beta chains share one sample of origin, sequenced in a study of blood T cell repertoires in COVID-19. Clones were read by immunoSEQ multiplex PCR, and TCRdb kept only the in-frame ones, dropping some. The data hold roughly 200,000 clones, with nearly 90% observed a single time. Sample: PBMCs or T cells enriched from blood (not recorded which). The receptors here all came from a woman younger than 45 with acute COVID-19.

V is TRBV4-1 and J is TRBJ2-7, with 8 bases matching TRBD2. The CDR3 length is 14 residues. V gave up 1 base and J gave up 3 bases; unmatched junction bases: 2. Germline CDR1 and CDR2: MGHRA and YSYEKL. CDR3 amino acids: CASSQGSGGYEQYF. The CDR3 DNA sequence: TGCGCCAGCAGCCAAGGGAGCGGGGGCTACGAGCAGTACTTC.

The chain combines TRBV7-3 with TRBJ2-1, with TRBD2 matching over 9 bases. Per the germline V gene, CDR1 is SGHTA and CDR2 is FQGTGA. This CDR3 is 15 amino acids long. Losses at the gene ends were 5 bases for V and 4 bases for J; bases not matched to a gene: 6. Here the CDR3 DNA reads TGTGCCAGCAGCCCAAGCGGGGGGATTTACAATGAGCAGTTCTTC. As protein: CASSPSGGIYNEQFF.

V usage is TRBV6-2 or TRBV6-3 and J usage is TRBJ1-2, with D perhaps TRBD1 (5 bases). Germline CDR1 MNHEY, CDR2 SVGEGT. Trimming removed 6 bases from V and 6 bases from J, with 17 bases in between. The CDR3 has 14 residues. The CDR3 coding sequence is TGTGCCAGCAGCTCCGGGCCCAGGGAGGATGGCTACACCTTC. As protein: CASSSGPREDGYTF.

This clone was observed a few times. The genes are TRBV7-9 and TRBJ2-3; 11 bases line up with TRBD2. The CDR3 runs to 15 residues. CDR1 and CDR2 from the germline V gene are SEHNR and FQNEAQ (reference sequence). V dropped 4 bases and J dropped 7; count of bases not matched to a gene: 7. The CDR3, as DNA: TGTGCCAGCAGCTACTTAGCGGGGGGGATAAATACGCAGTATTTT. Protein product: CASSYLAGGINTQYF. Using reference TRBV7-9 and TRBJ2-3 for the parts outside the CDR3, the full variable domain is DTGVSQNPRHKITKRGQNVTFRCDPISEHNRLYWYRQTLGQGPEFLTYFQNEAQLEKSRLLSDRFSAERPKGSFSTLEIQRTEQGDSAMYLCASSYLAGGINTQYFGPGTRLTVL.

The chain links TRBV19 to TRBJ2-5; 10 bases are shared with TRBD2. This CDR3 is 14 amino acids long. Trimming removed 1 base from V and 8 bases from J; junction bases left unmatched: 4. Germline CDR1 is LNHDA and CDR2 is SQIVND (reference sequence). For the CDR3, the DNA is TGTGCCAGTAGTATAGGAGCGGGGGGGCCAACCCAGTACTTC. As protein: CASSIGAGGPTQYF.

This clone was counted only a few times. The rearrangement joins TRBV5-8 to TRBJ1-6, with D perhaps matching TRBD1 (6 bases). Germline V gene lookup returns CDR1 SGHTS and CDR2 YDEGEE. The CDR3 is made up of 15 amino acids. The germline V and J ends were trimmed by 1 base and 7 bases, with 12 bases remaining between them. The CDR3, as DNA: TGTGCCAGCAGCTTGTTTACAGGGTTCAATTCACCCCTCCACTTT. Protein product: CASSLFTGFNSPLHF.

This chain connects TRBV27 to TRBJ2-1, with TRBD2 matching over 14 bases. Per germline, CDR1 MNHEY and CDR2 SMNVEV (reference sequence). V was clipped by 6 bases and J by 0 bases; unmatched bases: 10. The length of the CDR3 is 19 residues. Written as DNA, the CDR3 is TGTGCCAGCAGACCCAGACTAGCGGGGGGGTCGAGCTCCTACAATGAGCAGTTCTTC. Residues: CASRPRLAGGSSSYNEQFF.

The J gene is TRBJ2-5, the V gene TRBV27; D possibly corresponds to TRBD2 (6 bases). CDR3 length: 15 residues. Germline V CDR1 and CDR2: MNHEY, SMNVEV (reference sequence). V lost 6 bases and J 5 bases, leaving 19 bases between the germline ends. The CDR3 loop reads CASSPDLGGYETQYF. CDR3 DNA: TGTGCCAGCAGCCCCGACTTGGGGGGTTATGAGACCCAGTACTTC.

This clone was found once. This chain uses TRBV7-2 with TRBJ2-3; the match to TRBD2 covers 11 bases. In germline, CDR1 is SGHTA, CDR2 FQGNSA. With V trimmed by 5 bases and J by 4 bases, 8 bases remained unmatched. This CDR3 contains 16 residues. The CDR3 loop reads CASSHLSGGASDTQYF. The CDR3 DNA sequence: TGTGCCAGCAGCCACCTTAGCGGGGGGGCGTCAGATACGCAGTATTTT.

This clone occurred once. V and J are TRBV4-2 and TRBJ2-1, with 9 bases aligning to TRBD2. This CDR3 has 15 residues. CDR1 is LGHNA, CDR2 YNFKEQ, per germline. The trim removed 2 bases at V and 9 bases at J, leaving 8 bases unmatched. CDR3 loop: CASSQLRGLAGEQFF. The CDR3 nucleotides read TGTGCCAGCAGCCAACTTCGGGGACTAGCTGGTGAGCAGTTCTTC.

The genes are TRBV12-5 and TRBJ2-7, with TRBD1 identical over 7 bases. Per germline, CDR1 LGHNT and CDR2 FRNRAP. Unmatched junction bases numbered 9, after V lost 5 bases and J lost 2 bases. CDR3 size: 15 residues. CDR3 in DNA: TGTGCTAGTGGTCCCCGGGACAGTAGTACCTACGAGCAGTACTTC. Translation gives CASGPRDSSTYEQYF.

The CDR3 region is CSVGGGRGTGELFF. The CDR3 nucleotides are TGCAGCGTTGGTGGGGGCCGTGGCACCGGGGAGCTGTTTTTT. V gene TRBV29-1 combines with J gene TRBJ2-2; D is possibly TRBD1 (6 bases). The CDR3 has 14 residues. Germline assignment: CDR1 SQVTM and CDR2 ANQGSEA. V lost 4 bases and J 4 bases, leaving 13 bases between the germline ends.

The genes are TRBV29-1 and TRBJ2-7, with D maybe TRBD1 (7 bases). Trimming stripped 8 bases from V and 2 bases from J, with 13 bases between. Germline V lookup: CDR1 SQVTM, CDR2 ANQGSEA. The CDR3 covers 12 residues. CDR3 nucleotide sequence: TGCAGCTCACCCAGGGGGGCCTACGAGCAGTACTTC. This gives the protein CSSPRGAYEQYF.

CDR3 sequence reads: CASTLLGPYGYTF. The DNA for the CDR3 is TGCGCCAGCACCCTCTTGGGGCCCTATGGCTACACCTTC. The chain carries TRBV5-1 and TRBJ1-2; D may be TRBD1 (5 bases). Germline loops: CDR1 SGHRS, CDR2 YFSETQ. CDR3 length: 13 residues. Between the trimmed V and J ends, which lost 6 bases and 4 bases, there was a span of 13 bases. The full variable domain, in which reference TRBV5-1 and TRBJ1-2 provide the parts outside the CDR3, is KAGVTQTPRYLIKTRGQQVTLSCSPISGHRSVSWYQQTPGQGLQFLFEYFSETQRNKGNFPGRFSGRQFSNSRSEMNVSTLELGDSALYLCASTLLGPYGYTFGSGTRLTVV.

The V call is TRBV7-2, the J call TRBJ2-7; D is uncertain. This CDR3 contains 12 residues. The V gene lost 6 bases and the J gene lost 8 bases, with 14 bases spanning the gap. Germline values: CDR1 SGHTA, CDR2 FQGNSA. CDR3 sequence reads: CASSPLAPQQYF. The CDR3 nucleotides read TGTGCCAGCAGTCCATTAGCTCCCCAGCAGTACTTC.

The chain couples TRBV7-2 to TRBJ2-2, with D perhaps matching TRBD1 (6 bases). Germline lookup yields CDR1 SGHTA and CDR2 FQGNSA. The CDR3 sequence is 16 residues long. V lost 5 bases, J lost 3 bases, and 16 bases lay in between. The CDR3 nucleotides are TGTGCCAGCAGCGGCCGGCAGGGGCCATACACCGGGGAGCTGTTTTTT. Amino acid sequence: CASSGRQGPYTGELFF.

This clone was recorded a few times. The V call is TRBV24-1, the J call TRBJ1-5; 9 positions match TRBD1. The CDR3 has 15 amino acids. Germline CDR1 is KGHDR and CDR2 is SFDVKD. With 5 bases clipped from V and 2 bases from J, the junction kept 3 bases outside the gene matches. The CDR3 DNA sequence: TGTGCCACCAGTGGGAGGACAGGGGGCAATCAGCCCCAGCATTTT. It is translated as CATSGRTGGNQPQHF.

The chain couples TRBV4-1 to TRBJ2-1; TRBD2 matches at 13 bases. The CDR3 covers 17 residues. V was clipped by 3 bases and J by 8 bases; unmatched bases: 10. Per the germline V gene, CDR1 is MGHRA and CDR2 is YSYEKL. The CDR3 coding sequence is TGCGCCAGCAGCCAGGGGACCGGACTAGCGGGGGAGGATGAGCAGTTCTTC. It specifies CASSQGTGLAGEDEQFF.

The rearrangement links TRBV18 to TRBJ2-7; D uncertain. The CDR3 length is 13 residues. V lost 2 bases to trimming and J lost 5 bases, with 10 bases between them. CDR1 KGHSH and CDR2 LQKENI come from the germline V gene. CDR3 residues: CASSPSPTNEQYF. The CDR3 DNA reads TGTGCCAGCTCACCATCCCCGACAAACGAGCAGTACTTC.

The chain joins TRBV4-1 to TRBJ2-1, with unresolved D. The CDR3 totals 13 residues. V was pared by 0 bases and J by 5 bases, with 5 bases between. Germline CDR1 is MGHRA and CDR2 is YSYEKL. The CDR3 DNA reads TGCGCCAGCAGCCAAGATCGTCACAATGAGCAGTTCTTC. This sequence encodes CASSQDRHNEQFF.

The chain links TRBV3-1 (or the pseudogene TRBV3-2) to TRBJ2-7; 7 nucleotides line up with TRBD1. Germline V gene data show CDR1 as LGHDT and CDR2 as YNNKEL (reference sequence). V lost 1 base to trimming and J lost 10 bases; unmatched junction nucleotides: 4. The CDR3 consists of 12 residues. The CDR3, as DNA: TGTGCCAGCAGCCAAGCGGGGACAGCCCAGTACTTC. The encoded protein is CASSQAGTAQYF.

The chain carries TRBV19 and TRBJ1-3; D might be TRBD1 (5 bases). The CDR3 consists of 15 residues. Trimming shortened V by 4 bases and J by 4 bases, and 14 bases separated the two germline ends. The germline V gene encodes CDR1 LNHDA and CDR2 SQIVND (reference sequence). The CDR3 DNA sequence: TGTGCCAGTAGTAGGATCCAGGGTTCGGGAAACACCATATATTTT. It encodes CASSRIQGSGNTIYF.

The CDR3: CASSSTLTGSRDTQYF. CDR3 bases: TGTGCCAGCAGCTCCACCCTGACAGGGTCTAGAGATACGCAGTATTTT. This chain connects TRBV7-9 to TRBJ2-3, with 7 bases fitting TRBD1. Germline CDR1 is SEHNR and CDR2 is FQNEAQ (reference sequence). V gave up 4 bases and J gave up 5 bases; unmatched junction bases: 12. The CDR3 extends over 16 amino acids. The variable domain in full, completed from reference TRBV7-9 and TRBJ2-3, reads DTGVSQNPRHKITKRGQNVTFRCDPISEHNRLYWYRQTLGQGPEFLTYFQNEAQLEKSRLLSDRFSAERPKGSFSTLEIQRTEQGDSAMYLCASSSTLTGSRDTQYFGPGTRLTVL.

The rearrangement joins TRBV6-6 to TRBJ2-5, with D possibly being TRBD1 (5 bases). This CDR3 contains 13 residues. Per germline, CDR1 MNHNY and CDR2 SVGAGI (reference sequence). V lost 2 bases and J 3 bases, leaving 7 bases between the germline ends. The CDR3 reads CASSYQGEETQYF. The CDR3, as DNA: TGTGCCAGCAGTTACCAGGGTGAAGAGACCCAGTACTTC.

This clone was seen a handful of times. The chain has TRBV27 and TRBJ2-7, with TRBD2 matching over 9 bases. Germline V CDR1 and CDR2: MNHEY, SMNVEV (reference sequence). The CDR3 has 16 amino acids. The trim removed 4 bases at V and 3 bases at J, leaving 10 bases unmatched. The CDR3, as DNA: TGTGCCAGCAGTTCACGCCCAGCGGGGGGACTCTACGAGCAGTACTTC. As protein: CASSSRPAGGLYEQYF.

The V call is TRBV6-5, the J call TRBJ1-6; 7 bases fit TRBD1. Germline values: CDR1 MNHEY, CDR2 SVGAGI. V lost 4 bases, J lost 6 bases, and 6 bases stayed unmatched. The CDR3 contains 15 residues. The chain's CDR3 is CASSSRQGGNSPLHF. The DNA for the CDR3 is TGTGCCAGCAGTTCCCGACAGGGTGGTAATTCACCCCTCCACTTT.

This rearrangement joins TRBV27 to TRBJ2-5; TRBD2 matches 8 bases. CDR3 length: 14 amino acids. The germline V gene encodes CDR1 MNHEY and CDR2 SMNVEV (reference sequence). V was clipped by 3 bases and J by 5 bases; unmatched bases: 5. CDR3 region: CASSFRGGWETQYF. The CDR3 nucleotides read TGTGCCAGCAGTTTTCGGGGGGGGTGGGAGACCCAGTACTTC.

The chain employs TRBV21-1 and TRBJ1-1; TRBD1, the table's D call, was not compared with the DNA. TRBV21-1 is recorded as a pseudogene. The CDR3 runs 15 residues. The CDR3 loop reads CASSGQANLVTEAFF. The CDR3 region has the DNA TGTGCCAGCAGCGGACAGGCTAATTTGGTCACTGAAGCTTTCTTT.

The chain combines TRBV19 with TRBJ2-3; D remains unclear. CDR3 size: 10 residues. The germline V and J ends were trimmed by 8 bases and 6 bases, with 6 bases remaining between them. The V gene's germline CDR1 is LNHDA and CDR2 SQIVND (reference sequence). CDR3 sequence: CASSRDTQYF. As DNA, the CDR3 is TGTGCCAGTTCTAGGGATACGCAGTATTTT.

The CDR3 loop reads CASSQGGGNQPQHF. The CDR3 nucleotides are TGTGCCAGCTCCCAGGGTGGGGGCAATCAGCCCCAGCATTTT. The rearrangement links TRBV18 to TRBJ1-5, with a weak D call TRBD1 (5 bases). Germline CDR1 is KGHSH and CDR2 is LQKENI. This CDR3 contains 14 residues. V was clipped by 6 bases and J by 2 bases, with 11 bases between them.